Reported below is one TCR beta chain. The sample belongs to a study of blood T cell repertoires in COVID-19. Study-level information: Material from acute and convalescent COVID-19 was sourced from the United States, Italy and Spain. From T cells, B-cell-depleted T cells, or PBMCs came the material, which was cDNA or gDNA.

The CDR3 length is 12 residues. The V end was cut by 6 bases, the J end by 7 bases, with 12 bases between. The germline V gene encodes CDR1 SEHNR and CDR2 FQNEAQ (reference sequence). In the authors' workflow: Reference gene primer amplification gave nucleated cell count estimates. Profiled with immunoSEQ multiplex PCR; TCRdb holds only in-frame clones, not every one. Clone size and the V and J calls come from that table; the DNA yielded D and trimming. The table includes fewer than 250,000 clones, approximately 86% detected once. This TCR was recovered from an older woman with active or convalescent COVID-19. The source material was peripheral blood. The genes are TRBV7-9 and TRBJ1-1; no clear D. CDR3 residues: CASSPVRSEAFF. As DNA, the CDR3 is TGTGCCAGCAGTCCCGTGCGGAGTGAAGCTTTCTTT.